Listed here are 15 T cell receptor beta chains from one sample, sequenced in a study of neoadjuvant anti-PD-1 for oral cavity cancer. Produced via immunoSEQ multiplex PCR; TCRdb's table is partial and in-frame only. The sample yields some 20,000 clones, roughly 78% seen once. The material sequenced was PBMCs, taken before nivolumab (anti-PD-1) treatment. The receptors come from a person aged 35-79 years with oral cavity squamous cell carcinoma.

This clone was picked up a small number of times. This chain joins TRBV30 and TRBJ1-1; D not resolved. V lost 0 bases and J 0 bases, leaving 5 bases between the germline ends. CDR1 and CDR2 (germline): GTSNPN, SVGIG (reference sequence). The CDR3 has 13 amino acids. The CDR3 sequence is CAWSVQLNTEAFF. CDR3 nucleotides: TGTGCCTGGAGTGTACAATTGAACACTGAAGCTTTCTTT. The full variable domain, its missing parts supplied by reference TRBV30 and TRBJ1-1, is SQTIHQWPATLVQPVGSPLSLECTVEGTSNPNLYWYRQAAGRGLQLLFYSVGIGQISSEVPQNLSASRPQDRQFILSSKKLLLSDSGFYLCAWSVQLNTEAFFGQGTRLTVV.

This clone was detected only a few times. CDR3 sequence reads: CASSREFGTPGDEQFF. DNA for the CDR3: TGTGCCAGCAGCCGAGAATTCGGGACTCCGGGGGATGAGCAGTTCTTC. The chain links TRBV4-2 to TRBJ2-1; D might be TRBD2 (6 bases). In germline, CDR1 is LGHNA, CDR2 YNFKEQ. CDR3 length: 16 amino acids. V lost 4 bases and J lost 8, with 21 bases in between.

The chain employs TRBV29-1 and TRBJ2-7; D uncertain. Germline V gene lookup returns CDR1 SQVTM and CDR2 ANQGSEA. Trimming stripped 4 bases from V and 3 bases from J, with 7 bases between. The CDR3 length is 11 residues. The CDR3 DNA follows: TGCAGCGTTGTAGTGGGCTACGAGCAGTACTTC. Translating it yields CSVVVGYEQYF.

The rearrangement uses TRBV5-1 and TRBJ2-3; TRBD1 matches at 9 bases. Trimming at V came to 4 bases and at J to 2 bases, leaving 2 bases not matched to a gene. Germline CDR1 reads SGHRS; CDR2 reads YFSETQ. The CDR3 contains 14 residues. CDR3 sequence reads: CASSRDRDTDTQYF. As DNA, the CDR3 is TGCGCCAGCAGCCGGGACAGGGACACAGATACGCAGTATTTT.

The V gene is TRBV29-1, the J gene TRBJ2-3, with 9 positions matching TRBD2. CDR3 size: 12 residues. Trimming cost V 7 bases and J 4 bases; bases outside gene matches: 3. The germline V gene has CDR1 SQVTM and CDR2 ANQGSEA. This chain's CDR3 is CSAVAGADTQYF. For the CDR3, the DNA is TGCAGCGCCGTAGCGGGAGCAGATACGCAGTATTTT.

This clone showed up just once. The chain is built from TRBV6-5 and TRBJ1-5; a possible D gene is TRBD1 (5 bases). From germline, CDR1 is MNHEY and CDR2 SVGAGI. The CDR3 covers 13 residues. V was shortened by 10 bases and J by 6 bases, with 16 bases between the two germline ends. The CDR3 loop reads CATSPGQGQPQHF. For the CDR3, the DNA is TGTGCCACCTCACCGGGGCAAGGTCAGCCCCAGCATTTT.

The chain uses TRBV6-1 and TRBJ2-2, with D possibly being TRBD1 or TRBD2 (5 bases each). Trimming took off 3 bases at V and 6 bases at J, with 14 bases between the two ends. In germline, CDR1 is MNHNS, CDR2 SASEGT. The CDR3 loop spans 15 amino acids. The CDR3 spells CASSDSPGAAGELFF. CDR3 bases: TGTGCCAGCAGTGACTCCCCCGGGGCCGCCGGGGAGCTGTTTTTT.

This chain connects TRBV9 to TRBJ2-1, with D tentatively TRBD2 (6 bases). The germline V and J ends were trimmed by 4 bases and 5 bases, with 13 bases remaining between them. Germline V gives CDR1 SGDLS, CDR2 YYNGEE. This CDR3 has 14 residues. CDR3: CASSPGTSDNEQFF. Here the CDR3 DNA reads TGTGCCAGCAGCCCCGGGACTTCAGACAATGAGCAGTTCTTC.

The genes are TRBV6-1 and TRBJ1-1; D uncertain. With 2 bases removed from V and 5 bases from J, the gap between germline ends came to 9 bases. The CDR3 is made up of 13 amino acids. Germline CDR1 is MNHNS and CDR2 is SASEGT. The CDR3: CASSEQIRTEAFF. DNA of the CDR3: TGTGCCAGCAGTGAACAGATTAGAACTGAAGCTTTCTTT.

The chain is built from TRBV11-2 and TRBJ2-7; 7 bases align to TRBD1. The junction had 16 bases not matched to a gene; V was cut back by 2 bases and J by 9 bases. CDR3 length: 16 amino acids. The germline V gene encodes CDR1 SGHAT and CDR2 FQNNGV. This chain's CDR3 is CASSLYSGTDLRGQYF. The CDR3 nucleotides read TGTGCCAGCAGCTTATATTCCGGGACAGATCTACGAGGGCAGTACTTC.

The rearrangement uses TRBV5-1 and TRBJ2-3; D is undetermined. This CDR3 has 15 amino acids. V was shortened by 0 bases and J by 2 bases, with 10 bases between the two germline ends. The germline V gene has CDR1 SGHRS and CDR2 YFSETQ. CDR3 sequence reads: CASSLERKSTDTQYF. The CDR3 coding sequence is TGCGCCAGCAGCTTGGAAAGAAAATCCACAGATACGCAGTATTTT. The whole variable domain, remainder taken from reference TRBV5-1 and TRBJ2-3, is KAGVTQTPRYLIKTRGQQVTLSCSPISGHRSVSWYQQTPGQGLQFLFEYFSETQRNKGNFPGRFSGRQFSNSRSEMNVSTLELGDSALYLCASSLERKSTDTQYFGPGTRLTVL.

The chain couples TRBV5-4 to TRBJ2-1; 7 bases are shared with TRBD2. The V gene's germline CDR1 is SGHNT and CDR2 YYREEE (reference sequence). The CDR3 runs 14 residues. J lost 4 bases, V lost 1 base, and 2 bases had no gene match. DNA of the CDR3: TGTGCCAGCAGCTTGCGGGGAGGGTACAATGAGCAGTTCTTC. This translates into CASSLRGGYNEQFF.

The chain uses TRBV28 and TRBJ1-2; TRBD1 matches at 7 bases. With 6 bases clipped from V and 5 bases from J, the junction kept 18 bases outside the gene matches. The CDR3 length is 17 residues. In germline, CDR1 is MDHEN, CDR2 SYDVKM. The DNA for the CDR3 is TGTGCCAGCAGCAGCCCCCGGTCGGTAGGGGGCAGATATGGCTACACCTTC. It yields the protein CASSSPRSVGGRYGYTF.

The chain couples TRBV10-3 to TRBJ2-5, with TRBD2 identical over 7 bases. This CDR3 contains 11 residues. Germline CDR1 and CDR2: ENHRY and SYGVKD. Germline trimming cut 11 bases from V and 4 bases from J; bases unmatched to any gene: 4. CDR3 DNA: TGTGCCGGGGGGGATTCAGAGACCCAGTACTTC. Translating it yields CAGGDSETQYF.

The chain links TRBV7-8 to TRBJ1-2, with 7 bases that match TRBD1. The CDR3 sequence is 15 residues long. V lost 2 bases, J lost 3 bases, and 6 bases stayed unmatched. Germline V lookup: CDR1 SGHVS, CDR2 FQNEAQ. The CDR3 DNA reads TGTGCCAGCAGCTTATTCAGAGACAGGGACTATGGCTACACCTTC. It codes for CASSLFRDRDYGYTF.